The 9 T cell receptor beta chains below come from one sample, sequenced in a study of cytomegalovirus exposure and HLA in healthy donors. The PCR ran on 60 Vbeta and 13 Jbeta primers. Only in-frame clones appear in the TCRdb table, and some are missing; sequencing was by immunoSEQ multiplex PCR. Of over 75,000 clones in the sample, around 85% were seen once. Sequencing used PBMCs. The receptors here all came from a woman in her forties or fifties in good health and CMV-seronegative.

This rearrangement joins TRBV27 to TRBJ2-7; 9 nucleotides agree with TRBD2. J gave up 3 bases and V 3 bases, and 9 bases lay outside the gene matches. The CDR3 is 16 amino acids. The germline V gene encodes CDR1 MNHEY and CDR2 SMNVEV (reference sequence). The CDR3 DNA reads TGTGCCAGCAGTTTGTCTCATTCTAGCGGGAACTACGAGCAGTACTTC. Amino acid sequence: CASSLSHSSGNYEQYF.

This clone was seen a few times. This rearrangement joins TRBV9 to TRBJ1-2; D gene unclear. The CDR3 length is 14 residues. Per the germline V gene, CDR1 is SGDLS and CDR2 is YYNGEE. Trimming pared 0 bases from V and 4 bases from J, leaving 10 bases between. The CDR3 sequence is CASSVEQAPYGYTF. The CDR3 bases are TGTGCCAGCAGCGTAGAGCAGGCCCCCTATGGCTACACCTTC.

In its sample, this clone was seen a few times. One end of the junction is discordant with germline, which a read error may explain. The V and J genes are TRBV6-1 and TRBJ2-3; 9 bases are shared with TRBD1. CDR1 is MNHNS, CDR2 SASEGT, per germline. There are 13 residues in the CDR3. DNA of the CDR3: TGTGCCAGCAGTGATTCCCCCCGAAGACAGGGGGGATTT. This translates into CASSDSPRRQGGF.

The chain employs TRBV5-6 and TRBJ2-1; 15 nucleotides line up with TRBD2. The germline CDR1 and CDR2 sequences are SGHDT and YYEEEE. CDR3 length: 17 residues. Trimming took 4 bases from V and 4 from J; bases not matched to a gene: 6. The CDR3 sequence: CASSIGLAGGLYNEQFF. Written as DNA, the CDR3 is TGTGCCAGCAGCATCGGACTAGCGGGAGGGCTGTACAATGAGCAGTTCTTC.

This chain links TRBV5-5 with TRBJ2-5; 8 bases are a match to TRBD2. V lost 4 bases, J lost 4 bases, and 12 bases stayed unmatched. CDR3 length equals 16 residues. Germline V gene lookup returns CDR1 SGHKS and CDR2 YYEKEE (reference sequence). CDR3 sequence: CASSQVIGTRGETQYF. The DNA of the CDR3 is TGTGCCAGCAGCCAAGTCATCGGGACTAGAGGAGAGACCCAGTACTTC.

The chain uses TRBV28 and TRBJ2-7; possible D gene TRBD2, 6 bases. V was cut by 6 bases and J by 7 bases, with 16 bases left in between. There are 13 residues in the CDR3. Germline CDR1 and CDR2: MDHEN and SYDVKM. This chain's CDR3 is CASRTPGVTEQYV. CDR3 DNA sequence: TGTGCCAGCAGAACCCCGGGAGTAACAGAGCAGTACGTC.

The chain has TRBV21-1 and TRBJ1-5; the D call in the table, TRBD1, was not verified against the DNA. TRBV21-1 is recorded as a pseudogene. The CDR3 sequence is 17 residues long. The CDR3 region is CASSKVVIRVSNQPQHF. DNA for the CDR3: TGTGCCAGCAGCAAAGTCGTAATCAGGGTTAGCAATCAGCCCCAGCATTTT.

The chain employs TRBV5-1 and TRBJ1-2, with 7 bases fitting TRBD1. CDR3 length equals 14 residues. In germline, CDR1 is SGHRS, CDR2 YFSETQ. V was clipped by 3 bases and J by 7 bases; unmatched bases: 9. The CDR3: CASSWGEQGSGYTF. In nucleotides, the CDR3 is TGCGCCAGCAGCTGGGGGGAACAGGGGTCTGGCTACACCTTC. The full variable domain, rest sourced from reference TRBV5-1 and TRBJ1-2, is KAGVTQTPRYLIKTRGQQVTLSCSPISGHRSVSWYQQTPGQGLQFLFEYFSETQRNKGNFPGRFSGRQFSNSRSEMNVSTLELGDSALYLCASSWGEQGSGYTFGSGTRLTVV.

V is TRBV2 and J is TRBJ2-5; the match to TRBD2 covers 8 bases. Per the germline V gene, CDR1 is SNHLY and CDR2 is FYNNEI. The CDR3 is 15 amino acids. Losses at the gene ends were 2 bases for V and 1 base for J; bases not matched to a gene: 3. CDR3 DNA sequence: TGTGCCAGCAGTGAATTAGGACTAGCCCAAGAGACCCAGTACTTC. Its protein product is CASSELGLAQETQYF.